The entry that follows covers one TCR beta chain sequence. These data originate in a study of blood T cell repertoires in COVID-19. Source study methods: How many nucleated cells were present was estimated from reference gene primer amplification. The assay was immunoSEQ multiplex PCR, and TCRdb's table has in-frame clones only and misses some. V and J calls plus clone size are reproduced from that table; the DNA served to infer D and trimming. The sample holds some 320,000 clones, about nine tenths seen once. The study recruited people aged about 18 to 89 years across 24 US areas. Before being deemed recovered, Cohort 3 donors had two negative PCRs, clearance, or symptom resolution. This CDR3 is built from 16 residues. V trimming: 4 bases; J trimming: 2 bases; junction bases outside the gene matches: 7. Per the germline V gene, CDR1 is SGHRS and CDR2 is YFSETQ.

Sequenced sample: PBMCs or T cells enriched from blood (not recorded which). The clonotype originates from a man between 60 and 75 years old who had recovered from COVID-19. The chain joins TRBV5-1 to TRBJ2-1; 9 bases align to TRBD1. The CDR3 sequence is CASSEMGQGTYNEQFF. The CDR3, as DNA: TGCGCCAGCAGCGAAATGGGACAGGGTACCTACAATGAGCAGTTCTTC.